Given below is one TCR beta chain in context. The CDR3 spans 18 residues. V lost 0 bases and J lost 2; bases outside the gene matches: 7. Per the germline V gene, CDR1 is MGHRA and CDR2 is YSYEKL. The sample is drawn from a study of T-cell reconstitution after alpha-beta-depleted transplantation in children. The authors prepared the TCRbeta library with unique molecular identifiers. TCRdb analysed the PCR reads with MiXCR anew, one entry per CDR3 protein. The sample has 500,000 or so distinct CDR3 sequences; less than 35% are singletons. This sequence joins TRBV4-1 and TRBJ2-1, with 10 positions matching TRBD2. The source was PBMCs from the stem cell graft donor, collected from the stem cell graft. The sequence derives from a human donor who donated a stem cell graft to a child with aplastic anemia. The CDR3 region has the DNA TGCGCCAGCAGCCAAGAATCGCGCGGACTAGCGGCCTACAATGAGCAGTTCTTC. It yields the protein CASSQESRGLAAYNEQFF.